The 30 T cell receptor beta chains below all came from one sample that was sequenced in a study of shared clonotypes between healthy human individuals. Generated by immunoSEQ multiplex PCR, the TCRdb table keeps only in-frame clones and is missing some. Of some 2,400,000 clones listed, 95% are singletons. Input material: naive CD4+ T cells sorted from blood. Sample subset: CD45RA+ positively selected. All receptors derive from a man aged 18 to 30 in good health.

This chain connects TRBV7-2 to TRBJ2-1; a possible D gene is TRBD2 (5 bases). V lost 2 bases to trimming and J lost 0 bases, with 8 bases between them. This CDR3 has 15 amino acids. Germline-derived CDR1 and CDR2 are SGHTA and FQGNSA. The CDR3 DNA is TGTGCCAGCAGCTTAAAGCGGAACTCCTACAATGAGCAGTTCTTC. This translates into CASSLKRNSYNEQFF.

The rearrangement joins TRBV7-8 to TRBJ1-4; 7 nucleotides match TRBD1. The CDR3 loop spans 17 amino acids. Trimming cost V 4 bases and J 0 bases; bases outside gene matches: 8. Germline values: CDR1 SGHVS, CDR2 FQNEAQ. The CDR3, as DNA: TGTGCCAGCAGCTCCCGACAGGGCTCGGCAACTAATGAAAAACTGTTTTTT. Translated: CASSSRQGSATNEKLFF. Full variable domain (outside the CDR3, taken from reference TRBV7-8 and TRBJ1-4): GAGVSQSPRYKVAKRGQDVALRCDPISGHVSLFWYQQALGQGPEFLTYFQNEAQLDKSGLPSDRFFAERPEGSVSTLKIQRTQQEDSAVYLCASSSRQGSATNEKLFFGSGTQLSVL.

The chain joins TRBV6-6 to TRBJ2-1; D could derive from TRBD1 or TRBD2 (5 bases each). The ends were cut back, 7 bases at V and 12 bases at J, with 25 bases in the middle. The CDR3 length is 15 residues. CDR1 is MNHNY and CDR2 is SVGAGI in the germline V gene (reference sequence). CDR3 coding DNA: TGTGCCAGCATAGTCGGTCCGGGACGGGTAGGGCCGCAGTTCTTC. This gives the protein CASIVGPGRVGPQFF.

V is TRBV11-2 and J is TRBJ2-1; D not certain. Germline V gives CDR1 SGHAT, CDR2 FQNNGV. Trimming removed 0 bases from V and 6 bases from J, with 9 bases in between. The CDR3 runs to 14 residues. CDR3 sequence: CASSLEAMTNEQFF. The CDR3 DNA reads TGTGCCAGCAGCTTAGAGGCGATGACCAATGAGCAGTTCTTC.

In the case of this clone: This sample also contains other DNA sequences that code for the same CDR3. The rearrangement links TRBV7-2 to TRBJ2-7, with 8 bases lining up with TRBD1. Germline V gives CDR1 SGHTA, CDR2 FQGNSA. The CDR3 covers 14 residues. V trimming: 3 bases; J trimming: 0 bases; junction bases outside the gene matches: 1. CDR3 in DNA: TGTGCCAGCAGCTTGGACAGGGTCTCCTACGAGCAGTACTTC. It codes for CASSLDRVSYEQYF.

CDR3 coding DNA: TGTGCCAGCACCCTAGCGGGGGCGGAGACCCAGTACTTC. Protein product: CASTLAGAETQYF. The chain joins TRBV5-6 to TRBJ2-5; TRBD2 agrees at 10 bases. This CDR3 comprises 13 residues. The germline CDR1 and CDR2 sequences are SGHDT and YYEEEE. Unmatched junction bases numbered 4, after V lost 6 bases and J lost 5 bases.

The rearrangement joins TRBV6-5 to TRBJ1-1; D is uncertain. Trimming removed 3 bases at V and 6 bases at J, with 5 bases between. The length of the CDR3 is 11 residues. CDR1 is MNHEY and CDR2 is SVGAGI in the germline V gene. The CDR3 loop reads CASSYSAEAFF. The CDR3 DNA is TGTGCCAGCAGTTATTCCGCTGAAGCTTTCTTT.

The chain has TRBV5-6 and TRBJ1-1; D gene ambiguous. The V gene's germline CDR1 is SGHDT and CDR2 YYEEEE. The CDR3 sequence is 14 residues long. V lost 4 bases and J 11 bases, leaving 21 bases between the germline ends. The CDR3 reads CASSPGDIAPGAFF. The CDR3 bases are TGTGCCAGCAGCCCTGGAGACATAGCCCCGGGCGCTTTCTTT.

A remark on this clone: The identical CDR3 is also encoded by other nucleotide sequences in the sample. The chain employs TRBV29-1 and TRBJ1-1; D uncertain. Germline CDR1 is SQVTM and CDR2 is ANQGSEA. CDR3 length: 15 residues. Trimming removed 1 base from V and 1 base from J, with 13 bases in between. CDR3 nucleotide sequence: TGCAGCGTTGAAGTCCCTCGGTTAGAGAACACTGAAGCTTTCTTT. This codes for CSVEVPRLENTEAFF.

The CDR3 here is CASSLFPGVVETQYF. The CDR3 bases are TGTGCCAGCAGCTTGTTTCCGGGGGTTGTGGAGACCCAGTACTTC. J is TRBJ2-5 and V is TRBV7-6, with D possibly being TRBD2 (6 bases). Looked up from germline, CDR1 is SGHVS and CDR2 is FNYEAQ. The CDR3 is 15 amino acids. Trimming stripped 3 bases from V and 5 bases from J, with 16 bases between.

The chain carries TRBV6-1 and TRBJ1-3, with D possibly TRBD1 on 6 matching bases. This CDR3 has 15 amino acids. V lost 4 bases and J lost 4, with 14 bases in between. CDR1 and CDR2 (germline): MNHNS, SASEGT. The CDR3 nucleotides read TGTGCCAGCAGTGGATCCGGGACAACAGGAAACACCATATATTTT. Translation gives CASSGSGTTGNTIYF.

The rearrangement joins TRBV13 to TRBJ2-3; D uncertain. V shed 5 bases and J shed 4 bases, with 7 bases lying between them. Per germline, CDR1 PRHDT and CDR2 FYEKMQ (reference sequence). This CDR3 is built from 12 residues. The CDR3 protein is CASSPEADTQYF. DNA of the CDR3: TGTGCCAGCAGCCCAGAGGCAGATACGCAGTATTTT.

V gene TRBV5-8 combines with J gene TRBJ1-5, with D possibly matching TRBD1 (6 bases). The CDR3 extends over 15 amino acids. Germline loops: CDR1 SGHTS, CDR2 YDEGEE. V shed 5 bases and J shed 1 base, with 13 bases lying between them. Here the CDR3 DNA reads TGTGCCAGCAGTAGAGGAACAGGGAGCAATCAGCCCCAGCATTTT. Protein sequence: CASSRGTGSNQPQHF.

The chain uses TRBV9 and TRBJ2-3; a weak D match, TRBD2 (5 bases). V shed 6 bases and J shed 2 bases, with 13 bases lying between them. The germline V gene encodes CDR1 SGDLS and CDR2 YYNGEE. This CDR3 is built from 14 residues. CDR3 region: CASTRTVHTDTQYF. Written as DNA, the CDR3 is TGTGCCAGCACACGGACTGTACACACAGATACGCAGTATTTT.

This chain uses TRBV11-2 with TRBJ1-6; 11 nucleotides line up with TRBD1. The germline CDR1 and CDR2 sequences are SGHAT and FQNNGV. There are 16 residues in the CDR3. Unmatched junction bases numbered 7, after V lost 5 bases and J lost 7 bases. Written as DNA, the CDR3 is TGTGCCAGCAGCGGCAAGGACAGGGGGCGCAATTCACCCCTCCACTTT. Protein sequence: CASSGKDRGRNSPLHF.

The rearrangement links TRBV30 to TRBJ2-7, with 8 bases fitting TRBD2. Germline CDR1 reads GTSNPN; CDR2 reads SVGIG (reference sequence). The CDR3 loop spans 15 amino acids. V shed 4 bases, J shed 6 bases, and the junction held 14 bases outside the gene matches. The CDR3 sequence is CAWTHRTSKTLEQYF. Written as DNA, the CDR3 is TGTGCCTGGACCCATCGGACTAGCAAGACACTCGAGCAGTACTTC.

The V call is TRBV7-2, the J call TRBJ1-1; D ambiguous. The CDR3 sequence is 15 residues long. Germline CDR1 is SGHTA and CDR2 is FQGNSA. Trimming pared 5 bases from V and 0 bases from J, leaving 13 bases between. CDR3: CASSVTTVLNTEAFF. The DNA of the CDR3 is TGTGCCAGCAGCGTAACTACAGTTCTGAACACTGAAGCTTTCTTT.

The rearrangement links TRBV6-1 to TRBJ2-7; D might be TRBD1 (6 bases). The CDR3 is made up of 12 amino acids. Germline V CDR1 and CDR2: MNHNS, SASEGT. V was trimmed by 7 bases and J by 7 bases, leaving 14 bases between them. Written as DNA, the CDR3 is TGTGCCAGCACGAACAGGGATGGGGAGCAGTACTTC. Translation gives CASTNRDGEQYF.

The rearrangement uses TRBV5-1 and TRBJ1-1, with D perhaps TRBD1 (6 bases). This CDR3 is 15 amino acids long. With 3 bases removed from V and 5 bases from J, the gap between germline ends came to 17 bases. The V gene's germline CDR1 is SGHRS and CDR2 YFSETQ. CDR3 DNA: TGCGCCAGCAGCTCACCTACCCAGGGGAAGACTGAAGCTTTCTTT. Its translation is CASSSPTQGKTEAFF.

V and J are TRBV28 and TRBJ1-1, with no clear D. This CDR3 contains 15 residues. Trimming took 6 bases from V and 3 from J, leaving 17 bases between them. The germline V gene encodes CDR1 MDHEN and CDR2 SYDVKM. The CDR3 protein is CASSTSGIGHTEAFF. The CDR3 bases are TGTGCCAGCAGCACCTCGGGGATAGGGCACACTGAAGCTTTCTTT.

The chain combines TRBV9 with TRBJ1-6; 7 positions match TRBD1. The CDR3 loop spans 15 amino acids. Germline V gives CDR1 SGDLS, CDR2 YYNGEE. With 0 bases clipped from V and 7 bases from J, the junction kept 4 bases outside the gene matches. The CDR3 spells CASSVGHRGNSPLHF. The CDR3 DNA reads TGTGCCAGCAGCGTAGGCCACAGGGGAAATTCACCCCTCCACTTT.

V usage is TRBV30 and J usage is TRBJ2-3; a possible D gene is TRBD2 (6 bases). V shed 3 bases and J shed 2 bases, with 15 bases lying between them. Germline V CDR1 and CDR2: GTSNPN, SVGIG (reference sequence). CDR3 size: 15 residues. The CDR3 region is CAWSQGVAATDTQYF. CDR3 DNA sequence: TGTGCCTGGAGCCAAGGGGTAGCGGCCACAGATACGCAGTATTTT.

This chain joins TRBV7-9 and TRBJ2-2; the D is unclear. Deletions cut 5 bases from V and 5 bases from J, with 0 bases between. The CDR3 is 10 amino acids. Germline V gene lookup returns CDR1 SEHNR and CDR2 FQNEAQ (reference sequence). CDR3 in DNA: TGTGCCAGCAGCACCGGGGAGCTGTTTTTT. Amino acid sequence: CASSTGELFF.

CDR3 sequence (DNA): TGTGCCATCAGATTAGGACAGAACACTGAAGCTTTCTTT. Encoded protein: CAIRLGQNTEAFF. The chain is built from TRBV10-3 and TRBJ1-1; a weak D match, TRBD1 (5 bases). Between the trimmed V and J ends, which lost 6 bases and 1 base, there was a span of 9 bases. Germline V gene data show CDR1 as ENHRY and CDR2 as SYGVKD. CDR3 length: 13 residues.

This clone was recorded once. The chain joins TRBV7-9 to TRBJ2-1; TRBD2 agrees at 7 bases. Germline V gene lookup returns CDR1 SEHNR and CDR2 FQNEAQ (reference sequence). The CDR3 loop spans 13 amino acids. Trimming removed 3 bases from V and 6 bases from J; junction bases left unmatched: 2. Written as DNA, the CDR3 is TGTGCCAGCAGCTTCGGACTAGTCAATGAGCAGTTCTTC. This gives the protein CASSFGLVNEQFF.

On this clone itself: Other DNA sequences in the sample encode the same CDR3. The genes are TRBV6-5 and TRBJ1-6; possible D gene TRBD1, 6 bases. This CDR3 has 15 residues. With 0 bases removed from V and 7 bases from J, the gap between germline ends came to 10 bases. Germline values: CDR1 MNHEY, CDR2 SVGAGI. CDR3 coding DNA: TGTGCCAGCAGTTACTCTGGGGGCGGGAATTCACCCCTCCACTTT. It codes for CASSYSGGGNSPLHF.

The chain carries TRBV18 and TRBJ1-4; 10 nucleotides line up with TRBD1. There are 17 residues in the CDR3. V lost 3 bases and J lost 4; bases outside the gene matches: 8. Germline CDR1 and CDR2: KGHSH and LQKENI. The CDR3 nucleotides read TGTGCCAGCTCACCTTTGACAGGGGGCCTGAATAATGAAAAACTGTTTTTT. This codes for CASSPLTGGLNNEKLFF.

Only one count was recorded for this clone. At one end the junction does not follow the germline gene, possibly because of a read error. The chain is built from TRBV6-1 and TRBJ1-5, with D perhaps TRBD1 (5 bases). Germline loops: CDR1 MNHNS, CDR2 SASEGT. This CDR3 comprises 16 residues. The CDR3 DNA follows: TGTGCCAGCCGTGAGAGGGGCGATTATAGCAATCAGCCCCAGCATTTT. Its protein is CASRERGDYSNQPQHF.

The genes are TRBV30 and TRBJ1-1, with D tentatively TRBD1 (6 bases). The CDR3 length is 15 residues. In germline, CDR1 is GTSNPN, CDR2 SVGIG (reference sequence). Trimming cost V 1 base and J 3 bases, with 15 bases left between them. CDR3 sequence: CAWSDWGRRDTEAFF. In DNA form, the CDR3 reads TGTGCCTGGAGTGACTGGGGGCGGAGGGACACTGAAGCTTTCTTT.

The J gene is TRBJ2-5, the V gene TRBV19; tentatively, D is TRBD1 (6 bases). This CDR3 has 15 amino acids. V was clipped by 5 bases and J by 2 bases, with 15 bases between them. Germline V CDR1 and CDR2: LNHDA, SQIVND (reference sequence). CDR3 residues: CASSPRDISQETQYF. The DNA for the CDR3 is TGTGCCAGTAGTCCCCGGGACATATCGCAAGAGACCCAGTACTTC. The full variable domain, in which reference TRBV19 and TRBJ2-5 provide the parts outside the CDR3, is DGGITQSPKYLFRKEGQNVTLSCEQNLNHDAMYWYRQDPGQGLRLIYYSQIVNDFQKGDIAEGYSVSREKKESFPLTVTSAQKNPTAFYLCASSPRDISQETQYFGPGTRLLVL.